The subject of this entry is one T cell receptor beta chain. There are 14 residues in the CDR3. Trimming took 3 bases from V and 8 from J, leaving 17 bases between them. Per germline, CDR1 DFQATT and CDR2 SNEGSKA (reference sequence). The sample originates from a study of T cells in Graves' hyperthyroidism and ophthalmopathy. RNA transcripts served as the template for amplifying TCR beta CDR3 regions. Researchers ran a first-round RT-PCR on the TCR CDR3 using the HTBI primer set. MiXCR, applied by TCRdb to the multiplex PCR reads, yields one record per CDR3 protein. Of about 350,000 distinct CDR3 sequences detected, around 13% appear once; the ten largest clones hold 20% to 25%. Orbital computed tomography and thyroid ultrasound, together with serum TRAb and thyroxine and clinical symptoms, were used for diagnoses.

The sequence derives from a woman under 40 with Graves' hyperthyroidism. Input material: blood. This rearrangement joins TRBV20-1 to TRBJ2-1; D may be TRBD1 or TRBD2 (6 bases each). The CDR3 here is CSASRGAGYYEQFF. For the CDR3, the DNA is TGCAGTGCTAGTAGGGGGGCGGGATACTATGAGCAGTTCTTC.